The 16 T cell receptor beta chains below were found in one sample sequenced in a study of neurological immune-mediated disorders. TCRdb re-analysed the 5' RACE reads in MiXCR, keeping a single row per CDR3 protein. The sample yields about 46,000 distinct CDR3 sequences, 1.9% seen once. The sample was PBMCs. The receptors derive from a woman in her thirties or forties with multiple sclerosis.

Points on this clonotype: Since a much larger clone is just one base distant, this may be a read error. The chain combines TRBV3-1 with TRBJ1-5; 7 nucleotides align to TRBD1. Germline V gene sequence: CDR1 LGHDT, CDR2 YNNKEL (reference sequence). This CDR3 contains 12 residues. CDR3 sequence (DNA): TGTGCCAGCAGCCAAAGGGGACAGCACCAGCATTTT. Translating gives CASSQRGQHQHF. Based on the CDR3 plus reference TRBV3-1 and TRBJ1-5, the full variable domain is DTAVSQTPKYLVTQMGNDKSIKCEQNLGHDTMYWYKQDSKKFLKIMFSYNNKELIINETVPNRFSPKSPDKAHLNLHINSLELGDSAVYFCASSQRGQHQHFGDGTRLSIL.

This clonotype appeared many times. The chain joins TRBV27 to TRBJ1-2, with D possibly being TRBD1 (5 bases). Germline CDR1 and CDR2: MNHEY and SMNVEV (reference sequence). V was cut by 0 bases and J by 8 bases, with 10 bases left in between. The CDR3 is 13 residues long. The CDR3 region is CASSLSQGGGYTF. CDR3 nucleotides: TGTGCCAGCAGTTTATCGCAGGGCGGCGGCTACACCTTC.

This clonotype occurred many times. The chain couples TRBV5-1 to TRBJ2-3; D call uncertain. The V end lost 0 bases, the J end lost 3 bases, and 8 bases lay between the germline ends. CDR3 length: 14 amino acids. In germline, CDR1 is SGHRS, CDR2 YFSETQ. The CDR3 region is CASSLAAGTDTQYF. CDR3 in DNA: TGCGCCAGCAGCTTGGCCGCCGGGACAGATACGCAGTATTTT.

In the case of this clonotype: A much larger clone is a single base away; this may be a read error. The rearrangement uses TRBV20-1 and TRBJ1-3; D unclear. Germline CDR1 and CDR2: DFQATT and SNEGSKA (reference sequence). The CDR3 sequence is 15 residues long. As DNA, the CDR3 is TGCAGTGCTAGAGGGGGAGTCCTAGCTGGAAAAACCATATATTTT. As protein: CSARGGVLAGKTIYF.

This clonotype was seen many times. CDR3 loop: CASSSRQGADTQYF. The DNA for the CDR3 is TGTGCCAGCAGCTCCCGACAGGGCGCAGATACGCAGTATTTT. This sequence joins TRBV7-3 and TRBJ2-3, with 7 bases that match TRBD1. V shed 4 bases and J 4 bases; nucleotides not matched to a gene: 5. The CDR3 is 14 amino acids. The germline V gene has CDR1 SGHTA and CDR2 FQGTGA.

A few counts support this clonotype. A much larger clone lies one base from this, so it may be a read error. The genes are TRBV2 and TRBJ2-7; D is undetermined. CDR1 and CDR2 from the germline V gene are SNHLY and FYNNEI. The length of the CDR3 is 12 residues. This CDR3 is CASSPDTYEKYF. CDR3 DNA sequence: TGTGCCAGCAGTCCAGACACGTACGAGAAGTACTTC.

Many counts were recorded for this clonotype. V is TRBV20-1 and J is TRBJ1-2; a possible D gene is TRBD1 (5 bases). V was shortened by 4 bases and J by 3 bases, with 12 bases between the two germline ends. Looked up from germline, CDR1 is DFQATT and CDR2 is SNEGSKA (reference sequence). The CDR3 has 13 amino acids. This chain's CDR3 is CSATEGIDYGYTF. CDR3 nucleotide sequence: TGCAGTGCTACCGAGGGGATTGACTATGGCTACACCTTC.

This clonotype was counted ten times or more. The rearrangement joins TRBV10-2 to TRBJ2-1; TRBD1 matches 7 bases. Losses at the gene ends were 0 bases for V and 4 bases for J; bases not matched to a gene: 3. CDR3 size: 15 residues. Germline CDR1 is WSHSY and CDR2 is SAAADI. CDR3 residues: CASSESEGAYNEQFF. CDR3 DNA sequence: TGCGCCAGCAGTGAGTCTGAGGGGGCGTACAATGAGCAGTTCTTC.

This clonotype showed up many times. This chain joins TRBV29-1 and TRBJ1-2, with D perhaps TRBD1 (6 bases). The CDR3 length is 14 residues. Trimming took off 0 bases at V and 5 bases at J, with 13 bases between the two ends. Germline lookup yields CDR1 SQVTM and CDR2 ANQGSEA. The CDR3 spells CSVEEGTGKYGYTF. The DNA for the CDR3 is TGCAGCGTTGAAGAGGGCACAGGGAAGTATGGCTACACCTTC.

This clonotype was observed at least ten times. The J gene is TRBJ2-1, the V gene TRBV7-9, with a possible D match to TRBD1 (6 bases). The CDR3 covers 17 residues. Trimming took 0 bases from V and 0 from J, leaving 12 bases between them. Germline loops: CDR1 SEHNR, CDR2 FQNEAQ (reference sequence). The CDR3 sequence: CASSLAIQGSSYNEQFF. The CDR3 coding sequence is TGTGCCAGCAGCTTAGCGATTCAGGGGAGCTCCTACAATGAGCAGTTCTTC.

This clonotype showed up many times. This chain links TRBV6-6 with TRBJ2-7; a weak D match, TRBD1 (6 bases). V lost 5 bases and J 6 bases, leaving 14 bases between the germline ends. Germline V gene data show CDR1 as MNHNY and CDR2 as SVGAGI (reference sequence). The CDR3 extends over 13 amino acids. CDR3 sequence: CASSAGQGTEQYF. CDR3 bases: TGTGCCAGCAGTGCCGGTCAGGGGACCGAGCAGTACTTC.

This clonotype came up many times. The gene calls are TRBV20-1 and TRBJ1-2; the D gene is possibly TRBD1 (6 bases). Germline loops: CDR1 DFQATT, CDR2 SNEGSKA (reference sequence). This CDR3 region has 12 residues. Trimming took off 5 bases at V and 6 bases at J, with 13 bases between the two ends. CDR3 coding DNA: TGCAGTGCTGTGCAGGGGTTAGATGGCTACACCTTC. Translation gives CSAVQGLDGYTF.

Ten or more counts support this clonotype. The J gene is TRBJ2-1, the V gene TRBV7-8; possible D gene TRBD1, 5 bases. The V and J ends lost 7 bases and 10 bases respectively, with 17 bases between them. Germline assignment: CDR1 SGHVS and CDR2 FQNEAQ. The CDR3 is 13 amino acids. CDR3 amino acids: CASTTWGVVEQFF. The DNA for the CDR3 is TGTGCCAGCACCACATGGGGCGTCGTAGAGCAGTTCTTC.

The sample holds many counts of this clonotype. V is TRBV6-4 and J is TRBJ2-3; D perhaps matches TRBD2 (7 bases). Germline values: CDR1 MRHNA, CDR2 SNTAGT. The length of the CDR3 is 14 residues. V was cut by 0 bases and J by 6 bases, with 10 bases left in between. In DNA form, the CDR3 reads TGTGCCAGCAGTGACTCAAAGGGGGGGGATACGCAGTATTTT. The encoded protein is CASSDSKGGDTQYF.

This clonotype was seen ten or more times. V gene TRBV5-1 combines with J gene TRBJ2-2, with a weak D call TRBD1 (5 bases). The CDR3 is 14 residues long. In germline, CDR1 is SGHRS, CDR2 YFSETQ. The V end was cut by 4 bases, the J end by 0 bases, with 7 bases between. The CDR3 nucleotides read TGCGCCAGCAGCCGGACAACGAACACCGGGGAGCTGTTTTTT. It codes for CASSRTTNTGELFF.

This clonotype showed up many times. The V and J genes are TRBV5-1 and TRBJ1-2, with no clear D. Germline assignment: CDR1 SGHRS and CDR2 YFSETQ. V was clipped by 1 base and J by 4 bases, with 8 bases between them. The CDR3 length is 13 residues. This CDR3 is CASSLQECYGYTF. As DNA, the CDR3 is TGCGCCAGCAGCTTGCAAGAATGCTATGGCTACACCTTC.